This T cell receptor beta chain was sequenced for a study of T cell repertoires in cytomegalovirus infection. Study at large: Through public TCR beta signatures, both CMV infection and matching HLA type were indicated. General study findings and limits: Summed frequency of shared TCR beta families picked out CMV carriers who also had the relevant HLA. Within the response measured ex vivo, HLA-C-restricted CMV-specific TCR beta clonotypes were dominant.

A remark on this clonotype: Its specificity is unknown.

TCRdb re-analysed the reads in MiXCR, keeping a single row per CDR3 protein. This table has around 280,000 distinct CDR3 sequences, around 9.6% appearing once. The sequencing sample was made of PBMCs. The receptor comes from a human donor in good health (CMV status not recorded). Some clones in this sample may be carry-over from other donors' samples.

In DNA form, the CDR3 reads TGCAGCGTTGGACTAGCGGGGGGGCCGATAGTGGCAAATGAGCAGTTCTTC. It codes for CSVGLAGGPIVANEQFF. The gene calls are TRBV29-1 and TRBJ2-1; 14 bases fit TRBD2. Trimming took 4 bases from V and 7 from J; bases not matched to a gene: 12. The germline CDR1 and CDR2 sequences are SQVTM and ANQGSEA. This CDR3 has 17 residues.